Listed below are T cell receptor beta chains from one sample, sequenced in a study of human T cells and chemical hapten exposure. TCRdb reanalysed the RACE reads using MiXCR and keeps one entry per CDR3 protein. This sample carries around 200,000 distinct CDR3 sequences, about 25% of them seen once, and the ten largest clones take approximately 2.3%. Here the sequenced sample was whole blood, taken in connection with sensitization to the hapten diphenylcyclopropenone (DPC). The receptors originated from a woman in her thirties or forties with alopecia areata. Some clones in this sample may be carry-over from other donors' samples. CDR3s include the opening cysteine and the closing phenylalanine or tryptophan. A D gene is named only where the DNA matches it firmly. The size field is filled for only some rows; it gives once, few, many or a size class.

d_gene,j_gene,v_gene,abundance,CDR3nt,CDR3aa
.,TRBJ2-5,TRBV20-1,few,TGCAGTGCTCTGACACCACAAGAGACCCAGTACTTC,CSALTPQETQYF
.,TRBJ2-5,TRBV7-8,few,TGTGCCAGCAGCTTAGATCTCTCCCCGGAGACCCAGTACTTC,CASSLDLSPETQYF
.,TRBJ2-6,TRBV5-1,.,TGCGCCAGCAGCTTGGCCGTGGATTCCTGGGGGGCCAACGTCCTGACTTTC,CASSLAVDSWGANVLTF
TRBD1,TRBJ1-1,TRBV12-3/TRBV12-4,.,TGTGCCAGCACCCCGCAGACAGGGGGCGAAGCTTTCTTT,CASTPQTGGEAFF
.,TRBJ2-1,TRBV6-2/TRBV6-3,few,TGTGCCAGCAAGGGCGGGATCAACTCCTACAATGAGCAGTTCTTC,CASKGGINSYNEQFF
TRBD2,TRBJ2-1,TRBV20-1,once,TGCAGTGCTAGTTCTATCCCGACTAGCGGGAGGGCCTCCTACAATGAGCAGTTCTTC,CSASSIPTSGRASYNEQFF
TRBD2,TRBJ2-5,TRBV4-2,many,TGTGCCAGCAGCCAGGCTACTAGCGGAACTAACCAAGAGACCCAGTACTTC,CASSQATSGTNQETQYF
.,TRBJ1-1,TRBV9,few,TGTGCCAGCAGTACCCAATTGAACACTGAAGCTTTCTTT,CASSTQLNTEAFF
.,TRBJ2-7,TRBV5-4,.,TGTGCCAGCAGCCGGACAGATTCCTACGAGCAGTACTTC,CASSRTDSYEQYF
TRBD1,TRBJ2-5,TRBV28,many,TGTGCCAGCAGTTTCGGGACAGGGGGGCAGACCCAGTACTTC,CASSFGTGGQTQYF
TRBD2,TRBJ2-1,TRBV27,.,TGTGCCAGCAGCAAAACTAGCGGAGCCTACAATGAGCAGTTCTTC,CASSKTSGAYNEQFF
TRBD1,TRBJ2-4,TRBV20-1,.,TGCCGTACACAACAGGGGAATGATCCTAACATTCAGTACTTC,CRTQQGNDPNIQYF
.,TRBJ1-1,TRBV20-1,few,TGCAGTGCTCCCCGGGTCTCAGAAGCTTTCTTT,CSAPRVSEAFF
.,TRBJ2-5,TRBV27,few,TGTGCCAGCAGTCCCTACTTGCAAGAGACCCAGTACTTC,CASSPYLQETQYF
TRBD1,TRBJ1-2,TRBV20-1,few,TGCAGTGCTAGAGATGACAGGGACTATGGCTACACCTTC,CSARDDRDYGYTF
TRBD2,TRBJ2-7,TRBV6-5,.,TGTGCCAGCAGTACGTTGGGAGGTAGCGGGAGTTACGAGCAGTACTTC,CASSTLGGSGSYEQYF
.,TRBJ2-3,TRBV29-1,few,TGCAGCGTTACAGGCCTCCGGGCTGGCACAGATACGCAGTATTTT,CSVTGLRAGTDTQYF
TRBD2,TRBJ2-2,TRBV5-1,few,TGCGCCAGCACGCCCGGGACTAGCGGCAACACCGGGGAGCTGTTTTTT,CASTPGTSGNTGELFF
.,TRBJ1-5,TRBV9,.,TGTGCCAGCACGCCCTACGATTGCAATCAGCCCCAGCATTTT,CASTPYDCNQPQHF
.,TRBJ2-7,TRBV20-1,.,TGCAGTGCTAGAGCGAGGGAGCTAGCCTACGAGCAGTACTTC,CSARARELAYEQYF
.,TRBJ2-2,TRBV15,few,TGTGCCACCAGAAGGGAAAACACCGGGGAGCTGTTTTTT,CATRRENTGELFF
.,TRBJ2-5,TRBV29-1,few,TGCAGCGTGTTTACAGTTGGAGGGGAGACCCAGTACTTC,CSVFTVGGETQYF
.,TRBJ2-7,TRBV20-1,few,TGCAGTGCTAGAGACCTACTCTACGAGCAGTACTTC,CSARDLLYEQYF
TRBD2,TRBJ2-1,TRBV6-2/TRBV6-3,few,TGTGCCAGCAGTTACGGACTAGCGGGAGTCAATGAGCAGTTCTTC,CASSYGLAGVNEQFF
.,TRBJ2-1,TRBV4-2,.,TGTGCCAGCAGCCAAAGTACTAGCCCCGGAGGGATCTACAATGAGCAGTTCTTC,CASSQSTSPGGIYNEQFF
.,TRBJ1-6,TRBV14,few,TGTGCCAGCAGCCCATTGGGGAGTTGGGTTTCACCCCTCCACTTT,CASSPLGSWVSPLHF
.,TRBJ2-7,TRBV9,.,TGTGCCAGCAGCGGAAACACCTACGAGCAGTACTTC,CASSGNTYEQYF
TRBD1,TRBJ1-2,TRBV27,.,TGTGCCAGCAGTTCCCCAACCTCAGGGGGCATCTACACCTTC,CASSSPTSGGIYTF
.,TRBJ2-2,TRBV21-1,.,TGTGCCAGCAGCAAAGTGTGGAGGGAAAGCCCTAAGTCCTGGGAGCTGTTTTTT,CASSKVWRESPKSWELFF
TRBD1,TRBJ1-1,TRBV27,.,TGTGCCAGCAGTTTAGGGACAGGGTTAAACACTGAAGCTTTCTTT,CASSLGTGLNTEAFF
.,TRBJ1-2,TRBV7-9,.,TGTGCCAGCAGCTTAGAGGGGAGCCGCTACTATGGCTACACCTTC,CASSLEGSRYYGYTF
.,TRBJ2-2,TRBV6-5,once,TGTGCCAGCAGTTACGACGTCCGGGGGGCCGGGAACACCGGGGAGCTGTTTTTT,CASSYDVRGAGNTGELFF
TRBD2,TRBJ2-1,TRBV9,.,TGTGCCAGCAGTCTCGGACTAGACGGCAGAGAGGAGCTCTTC,CASSLGLDGREELF
.,TRBJ2-7,TRBV6-6,.,TGTGCCAGCAGTCGCGGGGTAACCTACGAGCAGTACTTC,CASSRGVTYEQYF
TRBD1,TRBJ1-4,TRBV15,few,TGTGCCACCAGCAGTAGACAGGGGAGTGAAAAACTGTTTTTT,CATSSRQGSEKLFF
.,TRBJ2-5,TRBV10-3,few,TGTGCCACCTCCTTTACGGGAGAAGAGACCCAGTACTTC,CATSFTGEETQYF
.,TRBJ2-2,TRBV18,.,TGTGCCAGCTCACCAGTCAGGGATACCGGGGAGCTGTTTTTT,CASSPVRDTGELFF
.,TRBJ2-3,TRBV29-1,many,TGCAGCGTACGGAGGGCGAGCCCAGATACGCAGTATTTT,CSVRRASPDTQYF
.,TRBJ2-3,TRBV5-1,.,TGCGCCAGCAGCTCCGGGACAATACGCACAGATACGCAGTATTTT,CASSSGTIRTDTQYF
.,TRBJ1-5,TRBV7-2,many,TGTGCCAGCAGCCCCCATTTGGAGCAGCCCCAGCATTTT,CASSPHLEQPQHF
TRBD2,TRBJ2-3,TRBV10-3,few,TGTGCCATCAGCCCCCGAGGGACTAGTAACACAGATACGCAGTATTTT,CAISPRGTSNTDTQYF
TRBD1,TRBJ2-3,TRBV7-3,many,TGTGCCAGCAGCCTAGGAGGGACAGGGACATCAGATACGCAGTATTTT,CASSLGGTGTSDTQYF
.,TRBJ1-3,TRBV12-3/TRBV12-4,.,TGTGCCAGCAGCCGACAGGTCCGATCCGGAAACACCATATATTTT,CASSRQVRSGNTIYF
TRBD2,TRBJ2-3,TRBV6-5,.,TGTGCCAGCAGTTTGGCCCCTAGCGGGAGGGGGCCAGATACGCAGTATTTT,CASSLAPSGRGPDTQYF
TRBD2,TRBJ2-1,TRBV12-3/TRBV12-4,.,TGTGCCAGCACCACCCCACCAGGACTAGCTGAGCAGTTCTTC,CASTTPPGLAEQFF